This T cell receptor beta chain stems from a study of T-cell memory formation after mild COVID-19 (dated by TCRdb to the early 2020s). The study in broad terms: TCR sequence clusters from the two donors were found to be largely donor specific. In two donors, T-cell clones that expanded and contracted after mild COVID-19 were followed by sequencing TCRalpha and TCRbeta repertoires longitudinally. The cohort was made up of two young adult volunteers, one female and one male, who were previously healthy. Overall study results and their limits: Contracting CD4+ clones turned up mainly in the CM and EM memory subsets, whereas EMRA was where CD8+ clones were enriched. The study covered only a couple of mild cases, and larger cohorts including severe cases with pre-infection samples were considered necessary. Clones that contracted from day 15 to 85 showed balanced CD4/CD8 phenotypes, whereas a second wave of clones that expanded from day 15 to 37 leaned towards CD4+. Some responding clones were found in pre-infection memory, which suggests that pre-existing cross-reactive memory T cells took part in the SARS-CoV-2 response. The second-wave clones that peaked on day 37 were not confirmed to be SARS-CoV-2 specific.

Sequencer: Illumina NovaSeq 6000. TCRalpha and TCRbeta cDNA libraries were constructed by 5'RACE with constant-segment primers, with sample barcodes and unique molecular identifiers being introduced. RNA was extracted from every sample with Trizol reagent. Amplification of the libraries took two PCR steps, and the second step added a second sample barcode plus Illumina TruSeq adapters. The libraries were sequenced on an Illumina NovaSeq using 2 x 150 bp paired-end reads. As for the original processing: Reads were demultiplexed and collapsed into UMI-guided consensus sequences with migec v1.2.7. With mixcr v2.1.11, UMI consensuses were aligned to TRA and TRB V and J templates and assembled into clonotypes. Clonotypes were classified as expanded or contracted when called significant by both edgeR and NoisET, with noise models trained on biological replicates. For edgeR calls, the cutoffs were a false discovery rate-adjusted p below 0.01 and a log2 fold-change threshold of 1. As an exploratory analysis of dynamics, PCA with hierarchical clustering was applied to max-normalized trajectories of the 1000 most abundant clonotypes. Each responding clone was given a CD4 or CD8 phenotype based on the CD4+ and CD8+ repertoires, which had been sequenced separately. TCRdb reprocessing: public reads trimmed at Q25 with fastp, clones called with MiXCR, in-frame beta chains kept. Every entry covers one CDR3 protein and lists the most common genes and DNA from its rows. The V and J calls shown here were made by TCRdb, not taken from the authors' results. For this sample there are 200,000 to 300,000 distinct CDR3 sequences; 8.5% to 9.5% appear just once. Under 25% of the sample is taken by the ten largest.

PBMCs were isolated by Ficoll-Paque density gradient centrifugation. Remarks on this clonotype: Its specific antigen is unknown. No much larger clone exists at a distance of one base, and base qualities are not known.

CDR1 and CDR2, per the germline V gene, are SGHRS and YFSETQ. V is reduced by 3 bases and J by 7 bases, leaving a spacing of 12 bases between them. Taken from cysteine to phenylalanine, the CDR3 has 13 residues. Just the 39-base CDR3 DNA is kept, in frame starting at base 1. The chain couples TRBV5-1 to TRBJ2-3, with the D call tentatively TRBD1 or TRBD2, each fitting 5 bases. The sequenced sample consisted of PBMCs or a T cell subset sorted from them (not recorded which). The sequence derives from a man between 18 and 29 years old who had mild COVID-19 (a few samples of this study predate the infection). The sample titles of this study are shuffled in the database, so cell type and time point are left out; the donor was told from shared clones. The nucleotide sequence reads TGCGCCAGCAGCTGGGACCATTATAATACGCAGTATTTT. Translated, it reads CASSWDHYNTQYF.